The 20 T cell receptor beta chains given below trace back to one sample, sequenced in a study of cytomegalovirus exposure and HLA in healthy donors. 60 Vbeta and 13 Jbeta primers were used in PCR. Method: immunoSEQ multiplex PCR; TCRdb's copy keeps in-frame clones and lacks some. The table shows approximately 120,000 clones, with around 75% occurring only once. Sequenced input: PBMCs. The receptors were gathered from a man aged 25 to 40 in good health and CMV-seronegative.

This rearrangement joins TRBV11-2 to TRBJ2-5; D not certain. The CDR3 is made up of 12 amino acids. The ends were cut back, 6 bases at V and 2 bases at J, with 7 bases in the middle. Per the germline V gene, CDR1 is SGHAT and CDR2 is FQNNGV. Here the CDR3 reads CASSPVQETQYF. The CDR3 nucleotides are TGTGCCAGCAGTCCGGTGCAAGAGACCCAGTACTTC.

The chain is built from TRBV7-3 and TRBJ2-7; D not certain. V was trimmed by 0 bases and J by 6 bases, leaving 9 bases between them. This CDR3 comprises 13 residues. The germline CDR1 and CDR2 sequences are SGHTA and FQGTGA. The CDR3 DNA is TGTGCCAGCAGCTTAACCATGGTGAGCGAGCAGTACTTC. Protein product: CASSLTMVSEQYF. The full variable domain, rest sourced from reference TRBV7-3 and TRBJ2-7, is GAGVSQTPSNKVTEKGKYVELRCDPISGHTALYWYRQSLGQGPEFLIYFQGTGAADDSGLPNDRFFAVRPEGSVSTLKIQRTERGDSAVYLCASSLTMVSEQYFGPGTRLTVT.

This chain connects TRBV14 to TRBJ2-5, with TRBD1 matching over 7 bases. This CDR3 is 14 amino acids long. V trimming: 4 bases; J trimming: 5 bases; junction bases outside the gene matches: 7. Germline V gives CDR1 SGHDN, CDR2 FVKESK. The chain's CDR3 is CASSRQGSGETQYF. CDR3 DNA sequence: TGTGCCAGCAGCCGACAGGGTTCGGGGGAGACCCAGTACTTC.

This clone was found a few times. The V call is TRBV20-1, the J call TRBJ2-1; D unclear. Germline V gene sequence: CDR1 DFQATT, CDR2 SNEGSKA (reference sequence). There are 11 residues in the CDR3. Deletions cut 3 bases from V and 6 bases from J, with 6 bases between. CDR3 sequence (DNA): TGCAGTGCTAGTCGTTTCAATGAGCAGTTCTTC. It translates to CSASRFNEQFF.

The V gene is TRBV30, the J gene TRBJ2-2, with 8 positions matching TRBD1. Per the germline V gene, CDR1 is GTSNPN and CDR2 is SVGIG (reference sequence). The CDR3 runs 14 residues. V was pared by 4 bases and J by 5 bases, with 6 bases of the junction left unmatched. CDR3 sequence: CAWKGTGLTGELFF. For the CDR3, the DNA is TGTGCCTGGAAAGGGACAGGTTTGACCGGGGAGCTGTTTTTT.

The chain uses TRBV7-8 and TRBJ2-3, with TRBD2 identical over 7 bases. V lost 3 bases and J lost 5; bases outside the gene matches: 8. The CDR3 is 15 amino acids. The germline CDR1 and CDR2 sequences are SGHVS and FQNEAQ. CDR3 sequence: CASSFYGEGLDTQYF. Written as DNA, the CDR3 is TGTGCCAGCAGCTTTTACGGGGAGGGGTTAGATACGCAGTATTTT.

The chain employs TRBV9 and TRBJ2-3; the D gene is possibly TRBD2 (6 bases). This CDR3 region has 14 residues. V dropped 6 bases and J dropped 1 base, with 12 bases sitting between them. The germline gives CDR1 SGDLS, CDR2 YYNGEE. The CDR3 sequence is CASTRGWGTDTQYF. The CDR3 DNA is TGTGCCAGCACGCGGGGTTGGGGCACAGATACGCAGTATTTT. The full variable domain, its missing parts supplied by reference TRBV9 and TRBJ2-3, is DSGVTQTPKHLITATGQRVTLRCSPRSGDLSVYWYQQSLDQGLQFLIQYYNGEERAKGNILERFSAQQFPDLHSELNLSSLELGDSALYFCASTRGWGTDTQYFGPGTRLTVL.

The chain joins TRBV27 to TRBJ1-2; D not resolved. CDR3 length: 13 amino acids. Germline V gene lookup returns CDR1 MNHEY and CDR2 SMNVEV (reference sequence). V was clipped by 10 bases and J by 4 bases, with 16 bases between them. CDR3 nucleotides: TGTGCCACCAGCCCCCGGGAATCCTATGGCTACACCTTC. This encodes CATSPRESYGYTF.

The genes are TRBV7-8 and TRBJ1-1; a possible D gene is TRBD1 (6 bases). This CDR3 contains 13 residues. Per the germline V gene, CDR1 is SGHVS and CDR2 is FQNEAQ. V lost 7 bases and J lost 6, with 15 bases in between. CDR3 amino acids: CASTQTGSAEAFF. As DNA, the CDR3 is TGTGCCAGCACCCAAACAGGGTCCGCTGAAGCTTTCTTT.

The rearrangement links TRBV12-5 to TRBJ1-2, with 8 bases identical to TRBD1. CDR3 length: 15 amino acids. The germline CDR1 and CDR2 sequences are LGHNT and FRNRAP. V shed 6 bases, J shed 7 bases, and the junction held 13 bases outside the gene matches. The chain's CDR3 is CASGSSPGTGPGYTF. CDR3 coding DNA: TGTGCTAGTGGCTCATCCCCTGGGACAGGACCTGGCTACACCTTC.

This chain uses TRBV7-2 with TRBJ2-3, with unresolved D. Trimming removed 0 bases from V and 4 bases from J, with 5 bases in between. The CDR3 spans 13 residues. The germline gives CDR1 SGHTA, CDR2 FQGNSA. The DNA for the CDR3 is TGTGCCAGCAGCTTAGCCATAGCAGATACGCAGTATTTT. Translated, it gives CASSLAIADTQYF.

This sequence joins TRBV5-1 and TRBJ1-2; 11 bases map to TRBD1. The CDR3 is 13 amino acids. The germline V gene has CDR1 SGHRS and CDR2 YFSETQ. Trimming cost V 9 bases and J 3 bases; bases outside gene matches: 4. CDR3 DNA sequence: TGCGCCACCGGGACAGGGGGATACTATGGCTACACCTTC. Residues: CATGTGGYYGYTF.

This clone turned up a few times. This chain connects TRBV2 to TRBJ2-7; 9 bases are shared with TRBD2. Germline CDR1 and CDR2: SNHLY and FYNNEI. The CDR3 is 15 residues long. J lost 6 bases, V lost 3 bases, and 9 bases had no gene match. CDR3 amino acids: CASSERLAGVSEQYF. The CDR3 nucleotides are TGTGCCAGCAGTGAGCGATTAGCGGGAGTAAGCGAGCAGTACTTC. The full variable domain, rest sourced from reference TRBV2 and TRBJ2-7, is EPEVTQTPSHQVTQMGQEVILRCVPISNHLYFYWYRQILGQKVEFLVSFYNNEISEKSEIFDDQFSVERPDGSNFTLKIRSTKLEDSAMYFCASSERLAGVSEQYFGPGTRLTVT.

V gene TRBV19 combines with J gene TRBJ2-2; D may be TRBD1 (6 bases). V lost 7 bases to trimming and J lost 6 bases, with 15 bases between them. Per germline, CDR1 LNHDA and CDR2 SQIVND (reference sequence). This CDR3 has 14 residues. CDR3 nucleotide sequence: TGTGCCAGTAAATGGGTACAGGGCGCCGGGGAGCTGTTTTTT. Translation gives CASKWVQGAGELFF. The full variable domain, rest sourced from reference TRBV19 and TRBJ2-2, is DGGITQSPKYLFRKEGQNVTLSCEQNLNHDAMYWYRQDPGQGLRLIYYSQIVNDFQKGDIAEGYSVSREKKESFPLTVTSAQKNPTAFYLCASKWVQGAGELFFGEGSRLTVL.

The chain uses TRBV6-1 and TRBJ1-1; tentative D call: TRBD1 (6 bases). The CDR3 sequence is 15 residues long. Germline CDR1 reads MNHNS; CDR2 reads SASEGT. The V gene lost 1 base and the J gene lost 0 bases, with 9 bases spanning the gap. This CDR3 is CASSEEEGVNTEAFF. The CDR3 DNA reads TGTGCCAGCAGTGAAGAAGAGGGGGTGAACACTGAAGCTTTCTTT.

This sequence joins TRBV5-1 and TRBJ2-5; D gene ambiguous. Near its end, the DNA agrees better with TRBJ2-7, so the J call may be wrong. Germline CDR1 SGHRS, CDR2 YFSETQ. The CDR3 is made up of 12 amino acids. The CDR3 region is CASSVGGYEQYF. The CDR3 region has the DNA TGCGCCAGCAGCGTTGGCGGTTACGAGCAGTACTTC.

For the CDR3, the DNA is TGTGCCAGCAGCCACAAGCCGGCATCGACAGTATTGTTTTTT. Its protein is CASSHKPASTVLFF. The chain employs TRBV4-2 and TRBJ1-4, with a possible D match to TRBD1 (5 bases). The CDR3 runs to 14 residues. V gave up 3 bases and J gave up 15 bases, with 20 bases separating them. From germline, CDR1 is LGHNA and CDR2 YNFKEQ.

The V call is TRBV19, the J call TRBJ2-5, with a tentative D call TRBD1 (5 bases). V dropped 6 bases and J dropped 4 bases, with 12 bases sitting between them. Germline V gives CDR1 LNHDA, CDR2 SQIVND (reference sequence). This CDR3 is 13 amino acids long. CDR3 sequence reads: CASSRPDTETQYF. As DNA, the CDR3 is TGTGCCAGTAGCAGGCCGGACACAGAGACCCAGTACTTC.

V and J are TRBV7-9 and TRBJ2-3, with 12 bases fitting TRBD2. Germline trimming cut 5 bases from V and 3 bases from J; bases unmatched to any gene: 3. Germline V lookup: CDR1 SEHNR, CDR2 FQNEAQ (reference sequence). This CDR3 has 15 residues. The CDR3 is CASSPGTSGTDTQYF. Written as DNA, the CDR3 is TGTGCCAGCAGCCCAGGGACTAGCGGGACAGATACGCAGTATTTT.

The chain employs TRBV28 and TRBJ2-7, with TRBD2 identical over 9 bases. CDR3 size: 14 residues. From germline, CDR1 is MDHEN and CDR2 SYDVKM. V dropped 6 bases and J dropped 6; count of bases not matched to a gene: 9. CDR3 sequence: CASRIAGANGEQYF. In nucleotides, the CDR3 is TGTGCCAGCAGAATAGCGGGAGCGAACGGCGAGCAGTACTTC. The full variable domain, with the rest looked up from reference TRBV28 and TRBJ2-7, is DVKVTQSSRYLVKRTGEKVFLECVQDMDHENMFWYRQDPGLGLRLIYFSYDVKMKEKGDIPEGYSVSREKKERFSLILESASTNQTSMYLCASRIAGANGEQYFGPGTRLTVT.